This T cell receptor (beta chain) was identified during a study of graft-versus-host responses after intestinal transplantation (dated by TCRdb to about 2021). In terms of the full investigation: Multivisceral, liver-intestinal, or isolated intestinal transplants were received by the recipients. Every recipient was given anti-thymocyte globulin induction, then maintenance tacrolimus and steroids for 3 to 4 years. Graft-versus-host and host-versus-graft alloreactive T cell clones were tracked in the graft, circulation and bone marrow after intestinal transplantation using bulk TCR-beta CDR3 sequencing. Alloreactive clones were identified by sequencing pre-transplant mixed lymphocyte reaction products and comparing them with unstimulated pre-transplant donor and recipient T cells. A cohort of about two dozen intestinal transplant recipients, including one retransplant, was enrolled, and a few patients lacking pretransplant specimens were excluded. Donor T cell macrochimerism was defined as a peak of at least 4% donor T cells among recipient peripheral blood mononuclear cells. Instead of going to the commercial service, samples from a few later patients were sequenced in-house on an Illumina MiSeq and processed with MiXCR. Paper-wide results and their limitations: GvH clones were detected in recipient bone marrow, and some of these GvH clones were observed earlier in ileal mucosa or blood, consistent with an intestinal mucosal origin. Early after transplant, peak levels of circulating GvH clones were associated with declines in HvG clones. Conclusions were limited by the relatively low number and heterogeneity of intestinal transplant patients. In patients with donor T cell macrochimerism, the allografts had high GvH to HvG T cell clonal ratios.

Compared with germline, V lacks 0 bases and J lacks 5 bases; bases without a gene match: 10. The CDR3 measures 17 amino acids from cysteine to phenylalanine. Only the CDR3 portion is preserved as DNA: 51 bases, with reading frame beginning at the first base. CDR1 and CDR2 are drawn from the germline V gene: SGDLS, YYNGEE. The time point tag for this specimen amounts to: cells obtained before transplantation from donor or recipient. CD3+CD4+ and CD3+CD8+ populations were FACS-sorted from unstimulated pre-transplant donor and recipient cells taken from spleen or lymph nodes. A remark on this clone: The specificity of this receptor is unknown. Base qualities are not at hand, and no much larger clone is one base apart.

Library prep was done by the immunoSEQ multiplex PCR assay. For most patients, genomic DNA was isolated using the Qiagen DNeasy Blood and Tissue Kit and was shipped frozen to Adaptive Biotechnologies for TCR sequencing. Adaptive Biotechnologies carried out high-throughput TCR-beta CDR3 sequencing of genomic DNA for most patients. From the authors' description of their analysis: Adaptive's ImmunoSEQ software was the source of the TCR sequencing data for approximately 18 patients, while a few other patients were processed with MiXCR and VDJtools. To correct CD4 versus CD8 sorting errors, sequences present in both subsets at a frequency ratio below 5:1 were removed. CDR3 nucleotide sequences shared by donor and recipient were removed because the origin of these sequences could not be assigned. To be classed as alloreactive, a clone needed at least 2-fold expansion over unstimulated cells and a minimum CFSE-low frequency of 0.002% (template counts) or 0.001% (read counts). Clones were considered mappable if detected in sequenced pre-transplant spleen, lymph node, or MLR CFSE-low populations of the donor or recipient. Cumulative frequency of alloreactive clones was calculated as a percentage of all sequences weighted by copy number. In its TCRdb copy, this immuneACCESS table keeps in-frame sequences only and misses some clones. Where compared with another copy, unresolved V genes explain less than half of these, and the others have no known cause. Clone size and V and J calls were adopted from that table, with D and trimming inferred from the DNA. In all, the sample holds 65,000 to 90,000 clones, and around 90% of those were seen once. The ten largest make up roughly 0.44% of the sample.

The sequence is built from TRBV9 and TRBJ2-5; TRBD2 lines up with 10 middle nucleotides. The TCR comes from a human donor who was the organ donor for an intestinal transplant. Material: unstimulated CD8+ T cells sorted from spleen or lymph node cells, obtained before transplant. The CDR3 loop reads CASSVEASGGDLETQYF. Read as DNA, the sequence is TGTGCCAGCAGCGTAGAGGCTAGCGGGGGAGACTTGGAGACCCAGTACTTC.